This TCR beta chain was recorded in a study of response to subunit inactivated influenza vaccine. General study findings and limits: T cells newly recruited by each seasonal influenza vaccination are few, the authors suggested.

This clonotype has a handful of counts. Its antigen is unidentified. TCRdb re-analysed the RT-PCR reads in MiXCR, keeping a single row per CDR3 protein. The data hold more than 200,000 distinct CDR3 sequences, with about 12% observed a single time. V was shortened by 6 bases and J by 3 bases, with 19 bases between the two germline ends. Germline CDR1 and CDR2: MNHEY and SMNVEV (reference sequence). CDR3 size: 16 residues. The sample in question was non-naive T cells sorted from PBMCs, obtained less than 15 days before vaccination. The origin of this receptor is a man over 45 who received an inactivated influenza vaccine. The chain links TRBV27 to TRBJ2-3; possibly TRBD1 for D (6 bases). CDR3 in amino acids: CASSFSGGRLTDTQYF. The CDR3 DNA reads TGTGCCAGCAGCTTTAGTGGGGGCCGGTTGACAGATACGCAGTATTTT.